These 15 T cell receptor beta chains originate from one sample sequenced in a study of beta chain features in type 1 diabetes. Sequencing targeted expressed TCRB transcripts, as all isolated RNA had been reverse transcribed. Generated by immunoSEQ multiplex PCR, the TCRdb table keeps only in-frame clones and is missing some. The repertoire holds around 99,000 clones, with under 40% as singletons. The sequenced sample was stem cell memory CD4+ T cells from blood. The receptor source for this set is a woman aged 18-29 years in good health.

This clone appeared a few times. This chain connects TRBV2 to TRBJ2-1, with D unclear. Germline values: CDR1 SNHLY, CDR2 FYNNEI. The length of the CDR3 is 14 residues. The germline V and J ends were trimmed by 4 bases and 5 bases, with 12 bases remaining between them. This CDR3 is CASSVTHPNNEQFF. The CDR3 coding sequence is TGTGCCAGCAGTGTGACTCACCCTAACAATGAGCAGTTCTTC.

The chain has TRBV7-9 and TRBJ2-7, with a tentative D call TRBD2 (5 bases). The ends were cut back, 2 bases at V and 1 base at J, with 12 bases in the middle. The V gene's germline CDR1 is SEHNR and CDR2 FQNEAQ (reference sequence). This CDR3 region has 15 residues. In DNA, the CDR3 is TGTGCCAGCAGCTTAACTCCCCAGCGGTCCTACGAGCAGTACTTC. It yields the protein CASSLTPQRSYEQYF.

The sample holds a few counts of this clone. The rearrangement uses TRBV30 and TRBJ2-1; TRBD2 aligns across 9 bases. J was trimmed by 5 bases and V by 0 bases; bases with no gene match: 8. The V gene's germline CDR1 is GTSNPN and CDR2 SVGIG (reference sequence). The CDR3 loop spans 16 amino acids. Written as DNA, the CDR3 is TGTGCCTGGAGTGTACGTAGCGGGAGAGTCGACAATGAGCAGTTCTTC. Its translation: CAWSVRSGRVDNEQFF.

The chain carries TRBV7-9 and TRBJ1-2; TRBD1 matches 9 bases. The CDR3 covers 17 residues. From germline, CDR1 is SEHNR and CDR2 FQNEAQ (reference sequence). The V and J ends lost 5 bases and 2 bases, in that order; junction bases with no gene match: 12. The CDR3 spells CASSLRQGVARNYGYTF. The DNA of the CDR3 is TGTGCCAGCAGCCTGCGACAGGGGGTGGCTAGAAACTATGGCTACACCTTC.

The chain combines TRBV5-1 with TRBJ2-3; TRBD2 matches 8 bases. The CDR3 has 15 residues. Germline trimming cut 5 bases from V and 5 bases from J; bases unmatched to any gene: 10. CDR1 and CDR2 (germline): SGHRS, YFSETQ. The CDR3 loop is CASRPSGRGGDTQYF. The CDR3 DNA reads TGCGCCAGCAGGCCCAGCGGGAGAGGGGGAGATACGCAGTATTTT.

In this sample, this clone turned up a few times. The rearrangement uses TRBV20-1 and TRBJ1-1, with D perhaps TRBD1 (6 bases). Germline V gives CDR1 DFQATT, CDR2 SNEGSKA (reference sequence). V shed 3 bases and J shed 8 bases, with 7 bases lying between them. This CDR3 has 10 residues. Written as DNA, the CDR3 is TGCAGTGCTAGTAGGGGGGAAGCTTTCTTT. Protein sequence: CSASRGEAFF.

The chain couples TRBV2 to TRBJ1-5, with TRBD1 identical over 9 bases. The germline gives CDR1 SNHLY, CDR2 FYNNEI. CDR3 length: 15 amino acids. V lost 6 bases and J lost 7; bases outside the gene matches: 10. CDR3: CASRGDRVSQQPQHF. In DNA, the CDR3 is TGTGCCAGCAGAGGGGACAGGGTTTCACAGCAGCCCCAGCATTTT. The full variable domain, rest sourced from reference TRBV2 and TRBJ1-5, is EPEVTQTPSHQVTQMGQEVILRCVPISNHLYFYWYRQILGQKVEFLVSFYNNEISEKSEIFDDQFSVERPDGSNFTLKIRSTKLEDSAMYFCASRGDRVSQQPQHFGDGTRLSIL.

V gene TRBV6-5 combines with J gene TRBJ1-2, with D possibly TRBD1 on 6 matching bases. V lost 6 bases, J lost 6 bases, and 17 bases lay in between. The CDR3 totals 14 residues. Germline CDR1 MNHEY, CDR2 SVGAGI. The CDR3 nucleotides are TGTGCCAGCAGGCTGGGGGGGCAATTGAATGGCTACACCTTC. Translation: CASRLGGQLNGYTF.

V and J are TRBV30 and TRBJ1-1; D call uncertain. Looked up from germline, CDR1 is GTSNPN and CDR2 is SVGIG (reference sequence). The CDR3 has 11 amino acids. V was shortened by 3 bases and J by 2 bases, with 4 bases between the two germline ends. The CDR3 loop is CAWSINTEAFF. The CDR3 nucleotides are TGTGCCTGGAGCATCAACACTGAAGCTTTCTTT.

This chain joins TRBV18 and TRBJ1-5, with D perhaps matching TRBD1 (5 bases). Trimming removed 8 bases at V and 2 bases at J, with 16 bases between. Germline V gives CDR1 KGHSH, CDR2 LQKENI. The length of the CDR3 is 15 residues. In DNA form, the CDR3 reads TGTGCCAGCGCCTCGGGGGTTTTGGGCAATCAGCCCCAGCATTTT. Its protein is CASASGVLGNQPQHF.

The CDR3 DNA sequence: TGCGCCAGCAGCCAAAGCCCAGCGGGAGAACGTGTGCTTGAGCAGTTCTTC. Translation gives CASSQSPAGERVLEQFF. The V call is TRBV4-3, the J call TRBJ2-1; 8 nucleotides line up with TRBD2. This CDR3 is built from 17 residues. With 2 bases clipped from V and 9 bases from J, the junction kept 15 bases outside the gene matches. Germline CDR1 reads LGHNA; CDR2 reads YSLEER.

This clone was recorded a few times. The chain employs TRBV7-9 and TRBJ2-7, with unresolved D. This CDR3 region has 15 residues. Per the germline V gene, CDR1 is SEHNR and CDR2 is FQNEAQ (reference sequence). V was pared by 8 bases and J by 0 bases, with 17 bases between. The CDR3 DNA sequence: TGTGCCAGCCTCCGGTTTCCAGGCAGCTCCTACGAGCAGTACTTC. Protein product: CASLRFPGSSYEQYF.

The CDR3 loop reads CAISDPTDTQYF. In nucleotides, the CDR3 is TGTGCCATCAGTGATCCGACAGATACGCAGTATTTT. The chain joins TRBV10-3 to TRBJ2-3; no firm D call. The germline gives CDR1 ENHRY, CDR2 SYGVKD. Trimming removed 3 bases from V and 3 bases from J, with 4 bases in between. This CDR3 is built from 12 residues.

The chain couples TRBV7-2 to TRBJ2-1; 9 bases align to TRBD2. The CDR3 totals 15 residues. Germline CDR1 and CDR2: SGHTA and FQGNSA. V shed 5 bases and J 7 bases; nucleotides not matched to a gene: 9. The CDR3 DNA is TGTGCCAGCAGCCCGAGGACTAGCGAAGAGAATGAGCAGTTCTTC. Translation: CASSPRTSEENEQFF.

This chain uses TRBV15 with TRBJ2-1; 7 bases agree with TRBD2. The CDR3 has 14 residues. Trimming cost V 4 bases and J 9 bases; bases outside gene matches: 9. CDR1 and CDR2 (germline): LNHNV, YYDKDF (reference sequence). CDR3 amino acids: CATSTGGSPGEQFF. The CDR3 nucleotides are TGTGCCACCAGCACGGGGGGTAGCCCGGGTGAGCAGTTCTTC. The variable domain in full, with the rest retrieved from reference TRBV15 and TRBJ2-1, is DAMVIQNPRYQVTQFGKPVTLSCSQTLNHNVMYWYQQKSSQAPKLLFHYYDKDFNNEADTPDNFQSRRPNTSFCFLDIRSPGLGDTAMYLCATSTGGSPGEQFFGPGTRLTVL.